Listed below are T cell receptor beta chains from one sample, sequenced in a study of blood T cells in healthy people across ages. TCRdb itself ran the 5' RACE reads through MiXCR, one entry per CDR3 protein. This table holds 1 million or so distinct CDR3 sequences, 40% to 55% found once. The source material was blood. Receptors originate from a woman aged 55-70 years in good health. The CDR3 runs from the conserved cysteine through the conserved F or W. Fields, in order: D gene, V gene, clone size, J gene, CDR3 protein, CDR3 DNA. D genes are given only for firm matches. Where a row states a size, it is once, few, many or the class of an expanded clone; other rows omit it.

D: TRBD1; V: TRBV28; size: .; J: TRBJ1-1; CDR3: CASSLSYRGTAFF; DNA: TGTGCCAGCAGTTTGTCATACAGGGGTACAGCTTTCTTT
D: .; V: TRBV20-1; size: .; J: TRBJ2-7; CDR3: CSATLRRGRQGGEQYF; DNA: TGCAGTGCTACTCTCCGACGGGGGCGCCAAGGGGGCGAGCAGTACTTC
D: TRBD1; V: TRBV3-1; size: few; J: TRBJ2-5; CDR3: CASSQEFGRGPETQYF; DNA: TGTGCCAGCAGCCAAGAATTTGGCAGGGGGCCAGAGACCCAGTACTTC
D: TRBD1; V: TRBV11-2; size: few; J: TRBJ2-1; CDR3: CASSLGLGTDNEQFF; DNA: TGTGCCAGCAGCTTAGGGTTAGGGACAGACAATGAGCAGTTCTTC
D: TRBD1; V: TRBV7-2; size: .; J: TRBJ2-6; CDR3: CASSLAGQTSGANVLTF; DNA: TGTGCCAGCAGCTTAGCGGGACAGACATCTGGGGCCAACGTCCTGACTTTC
D: TRBD2; V: TRBV27; size: .; J: TRBJ2-7; CDR3: CASRLSGSHEQYF; DNA: TGTGCCAGCAGACTTAGCGGGAGCCACGAGCAGTACTTC
D: .; V: TRBV10-3; size: .; J: TRBJ1-4; CDR3: CAIKGTATNEKLFF; DNA: TGTGCCATCAAAGGGACCGCAACTAATGAAAAACTGTTTTTT
D: .; V: TRBV21-1; size: once; J: TRBJ2-4; CDR3: CASTYGGSENIQYF; DNA: TGTGCCAGCACCTATGGAGGTTCGGAAAACATTCAGTACTTC
D: TRBD2; V: TRBV10-3; size: .; J: TRBJ2-1; CDR3: CASSGAGGPNEQFF; DNA: TGTGCCTCAAGCGGGGCGGGAGGGCCAAATGAGCAGTTCTTC
D: .; V: TRBV27; size: many; J: TRBJ2-7; CDR3: CASQRSSYNEQYF; DNA: TGTGCCAGCCAACGAAGCTCCTACAATGAGCAGTACTTC
D: .; V: TRBV7-8; size: .; J: TRBJ2-7; CDR3: CASSPRTANSYEQYF; DNA: TGTGCCAGCAGCCCACGGACAGCGAACTCCTACGAGCAGTACTTC
D: TRBD1; V: TRBV5-1; size: .; J: TRBJ2-1; CDR3: CASNPTGGNEQFF; DNA: TGCGCCAGCAACCCCACAGGGGGGAATGAGCAGTTCTTC
D: .; V: TRBV29-1; size: .; J: TRBJ2-7; CDR3: CSIRDHSYEQYF; DNA: TGCAGCATCCGGGACCACTCCTACGAGCAGTACTTC
D: .; V: TRBV6-5; size: few; J: TRBJ1-2; CDR3: CASSPQQVSGGYTF; DNA: TGTGCCAGCAGCCCGCAACAGGTCTCGGGAGGCTACACCTTC
D: .; V: TRBV20-1; size: .; J: TRBJ1-2; CDR3: CSARWGGRGYTF; DNA: TGCAGTGCTAGATGGGGAGGTAGAGGCTACACCTTC
D: .; V: TRBV5-1; size: .; J: TRBJ2-5; CDR3: CASGLGDSSGTQYF; DNA: TGCGCCAGCGGCTTGGGCGACTCGTCGGGGACCCAGTACTTC
D: TRBD2; V: TRBV12-3/TRBV12-4; size: .; J: TRBJ2-3; CDR3: CASSWEGSTDTQYF; DNA: TGTGCCAGCAGTTGGGAGGGGAGCACAGATACGCAGTATTTT
D: .; V: TRBV6-1; size: few; J: TRBJ2-5; CDR3: CASSDPGLQETQYF; DNA: TGTGCCAGCAGCGACCCGGGACTCCAAGAGACCCAGTACTTC
D: TRBD2; V: TRBV27; size: few; J: TRBJ2-7; CDR3: CASSLREGQDEQYF; DNA: TGTGCCAGCAGTTTAAGGGAGGGCCAGGACGAGCAGTACTTC
D: TRBD2; V: TRBV2; size: .; J: TRBJ2-1; CDR3: CASLGLPGTYNEQFF; DNA: TGTGCCAGCTTGGGACTACCAGGAACCTACAATGAGCAGTTCTTC
D: TRBD1; V: TRBV18; size: .; J: TRBJ2-3; CDR3: CASSTGSSDTQYF; DNA: TGTGCCAGCTCGACAGGGTCGTCAGATACGCAGTATTTT
D: .; V: TRBV20-1; size: .; J: TRBJ1-4; CDR3: CSAGKVYRVREKLFF; DNA: TGCAGTGCTGGTAAAGTCTACAGGGTTAGGGAAAAACTGTTTTTT
D: TRBD2; V: TRBV28; size: few; J: TRBJ2-1; CDR3: CASSLGYINRASGRSNEQFF; DNA: TGTGCCAGCAGTTTAGGATATATAAACAGGGCTAGCGGGAGAAGCAATGAGCAGTTCTTC
D: .; V: TRBV6-5; size: .; J: TRBJ1-6; CDR3: CASSYSAGLLSPLHF; DNA: TGTGCCAGCAGTTACTCGGCGGGACTTCTTTCACCCCTCCACTTT
D: TRBD2; V: TRBV15; size: .; J: TRBJ2-1; CDR3: CATSRVREGIDEQFF; DNA: TGTGCCACCAGCAGAGTGCGGGAGGGCATCGATGAGCAGTTCTTC
D: .; V: TRBV5-6; size: .; J: TRBJ1-6; CDR3: CASSLGVSNSPLHF; DNA: TGTGCCAGCAGCTTGGGAGTGTCTAATTCACCCCTCCACTTT
D: .; V: TRBV29-1; size: .; J: TRBJ1-5; CDR3: CSVEDSPNQPQHF; DNA: TGCAGCGTTGAAGATAGCCCGAATCAGCCCCAGCATTTT
D: TRBD1; V: TRBV12-3/TRBV12-4; size: .; J: TRBJ1-1; CDR3: CASSANRGQEAFF; DNA: TGTGCCAGCAGCGCTAACAGGGGTCAAGAAGCTTTCTTT
D: TRBD2; V: TRBV2; size: few; J: TRBJ2-7; CDR3: CASRTSGGTSSYEQYF; DNA: TGTGCCAGCAGGACTAGCGGGGGTACGAGCTCCTACGAGCAGTACTTC
D: TRBD1; V: TRBV27; size: few; J: TRBJ1-2; CDR3: CASSFGIRGRNGYTF; DNA: TGTGCCAGCAGTTTTGGGATCAGGGGGCGGAATGGCTACACCTTC
D: .; V: TRBV7-6; size: .; J: TRBJ2-1; CDR3: CASSPSGPYNEQFF; DNA: TGTGCCAGCAGCCCGAGCGGGCCCTACAATGAGCAGTTCTTC
D: TRBD1; V: TRBV28; size: few; J: TRBJ2-1; CDR3: CASSPPGQGSYNEQFF; DNA: TGTGCCAGCAGTCCGCCGGGACAGGGGTCCTACAATGAGCAGTTCTTC
D: .; V: TRBV27; size: few; J: TRBJ2-3; CDR3: CASSSSPDSPSKYSTDTQYF; DNA: TGTGCCAGCAGTTCGAGTCCGGACAGCCCGTCGAAATATAGCACAGATACGCAGTATTTT
D: .; V: TRBV24-1; size: .; J: TRBJ2-5; CDR3: CATSSATGYLEETQYF; DNA: TGTGCCACCAGTTCAGCTACAGGGTATTTGGAAGAGACCCAGTACTTC
D: TRBD2; V: TRBV10-3; size: few; J: TRBJ2-3; CDR3: CAISEWAGGPGVTDTQYF; DNA: TGTGCCATCAGTGAATGGGCGGGAGGGCCAGGAGTAACAGATACGCAGTATTTT
D: .; V: TRBV6-2/TRBV6-3; size: once; J: TRBJ2-5; CDR3: CASSQTGRIQYGQYF; DNA: TGTGCCAGCAGTCAGACGGGACGGATACAATACGGGCAGTACTTC
D: TRBD1; V: TRBV7-9; size: .; J: TRBJ2-7; CDR3: CASTLSGDRDEQYF; DNA: TGTGCCAGCACCCTAAGTGGGGACAGGGACGAGCAGTACTTC
D: TRBD1; V: TRBV5-1; size: few; J: TRBJ2-7; CDR3: CASSLGQGVDEQYF; DNA: TGCGCCAGCAGCTTGGGACAGGGTGTCGACGAGCAGTACTTC
D: .; V: TRBV6-6; size: .; J: TRBJ1-5; CDR3: CASSLVDSGNQPQHF; DNA: TGTGCCAGCAGCTTGGTAGACTCGGGCAATCAGCCCCAGCATTTT
D: .; V: TRBV3-1; size: .; J: TRBJ2-7; CDR3: CASSPFVGVFYEQYF; DNA: TGTGCCAGCAGCCCCTTCGTAGGGGTCTTCTACGAGCAGTACTTC
D: .; V: TRBV7-3; size: .; J: TRBJ1-2; CDR3: CASSPLPTGRLDYGYTF; DNA: TGTGCCAGCAGCCCCTTACCCACAGGGCGGCTGGACTATGGCTACACCTTC
D: TRBD2; V: TRBV5-6; size: .; J: TRBJ2-7; CDR3: CASSLDASGRGNEQYF; DNA: TGTGCCAGCAGCTTGGATGCTAGCGGGAGGGGAAACGAGCAGTACTTC
D: TRBD1; V: TRBV20-1; size: few; J: TRBJ2-5; CDR3: CSAFRGLQETQYF; DNA: TGCAGTGCTTTCAGGGGGCTTCAAGAGACCCAGTACTTC
D: TRBD2; V: TRBV9; size: .; J: TRBJ2-1; CDR3: CASSDTTGTRASYNEQFF; DNA: TGTGCCAGCAGCGACACAACCGGGACTAGGGCCTCCTACAATGAGCAGTTCTTC
D: .; V: TRBV4-1; size: .; J: TRBJ1-2; CDR3: CASSPGVTIGYTF; DNA: TGCGCCAGCAGCCCAGGAGTAACTATCGGCTACACCTTC
D: TRBD2; V: TRBV4-2; size: .; J: TRBJ2-1; CDR3: CASSQADLAGDNEQFF; DNA: TGTGCCAGCAGCCAAGCTGATTTGGCGGGAGACAATGAGCAGTTCTTC
D: TRBD1; V: TRBV7-9; size: .; J: TRBJ1-2; CDR3: CASSSEGTGGYYGYTF; DNA: TGTGCCAGCAGCTCCGAGGGGACAGGGGGCTACTATGGCTACACCTTC
D: .; V: TRBV9; size: few; J: TRBJ2-4; CDR3: CASSAGQSAWDIQYF; DNA: TGTGCCAGCAGCGCCGGACAGTCCGCATGGGACATTCAGTACTTC
D: .; V: TRBV4-1; size: few; J: TRBJ2-5; CDR3: CASSRGEGQETQYF; DNA: TGCGCCAGCAGCCGGGGAGAGGGGCAAGAGACCCAGTACTTC
D: TRBD2; V: TRBV2; size: .; J: TRBJ2-7; CDR3: CASSPGTSGSRAYNEQYF; DNA: TGTGCCAGCAGTCCCGGGACTAGCGGGAGTAGGGCCTACAATGAGCAGTACTTC